The 3 T cell receptor beta chains reported below all come from one sample, sequenced in a study of a mutant IDH1 vaccine in newly diagnosed glioma. The protocol was immunoSEQ multiplex PCR, while the TCRdb copy is restricted to in-frame clones and leaves out a portion. The table has more than 50,000 clones, 89% seen once. Time point specified: week 11, during vaccination. In every dose of vaccine, 300 ug of mutant IDH1 20-mer peptide was given alongside topical imiquimod. The antigens of these receptors remain unknown. The material was PBMCs, obtained from a glioma patient whose treatment included an IDH1 peptide vaccine. Receptor source: a man aged 35-49 years with glioma.

The chain couples TRBV6-6 to TRBJ2-4, with 11 bases matching TRBD2. V shed 6 bases, J shed 8 bases, and the junction held 9 bases outside the gene matches. CDR1 and CDR2 (germline): MNHNY, SVGAGI (reference sequence). The CDR3 length is 15 residues. The CDR3 spells CASSLGVAGGHIQYF. Here the CDR3 DNA reads TGTGCCAGCAGCCTCGGGGTAGCGGGGGGGCACATTCAGTACTTC.

V usage is TRBV5-4 and J usage is TRBJ2-3; weak D call: TRBD1 (5 bases). V was clipped by 0 bases and J by 4 bases, with 12 bases between them. CDR1 and CDR2 (germline): SGHNT, YYREEE (reference sequence). The CDR3 has 15 amino acids. CDR3 in amino acids: CASSLASRAPDTQYF. The CDR3 bases are TGTGCCAGCAGCTTGGCCTCCAGGGCCCCAGATACGCAGTATTTT.

This chain links TRBV4-1 with TRBJ1-4; possibly TRBD1 for D (5 bases). V was cut by 1 base and J by 8 bases, with 11 bases left in between. The CDR3 extends over 14 amino acids. CDR1 and CDR2 from the germline V gene are MGHRA and YSYEKL. The CDR3 sequence: CASSQVGPGEKLFF. The CDR3 DNA reads TGCGCCAGCAGCCAAGTGGGCCCAGGGGAAAAACTGTTTTTT.